This T cell receptor (beta chain) came from a study of spatial heterogeneity in lung cancer. Whole-study results and caveats: The appearance of ubiquitous expanded tumor TCRs in blood was greater at resection than follow-up.

The time point: sample taken at primary tumor resection. Frozen PBMC, nontumor lung or tumor provided whole RNA, which was sequenced unsorted. There were around 72 donors, all of them untreated patients with early-stage non-small cell lung cancer. A distinct unique molecular identifier was carried by each TCR cDNA molecule. TCRdb analysed the 5' RACE reads with MiXCR anew, one entry per CDR3 protein. Among around 60,000 distinct CDR3 sequences, less than 10% were seen once, and the ten largest hold approximately 16%. Germline assignment: CDR1 MNHEY and CDR2 SVGAGI. V lost 5 bases to trimming and J lost 8 bases, with 13 bases between them. The CDR3 covers 13 residues. In this sample, this clonotype turned up many times. Its antigen is undetermined.

The source material was PBMCs, sampled at surgery. J is TRBJ2-4 and V is TRBV6-5; a weak D match, TRBD1 (5 bases). The TCR was taken from a female donor with early-stage non-small cell lung cancer. CDR3 sequence: CASSAQEGDIQYF. The CDR3 DNA follows: TGTGCCAGCAGTGCACAGGAAGGGGACATTCAGTACTTC.